This TCR beta chain was recorded in a study of T cells in Graves' hyperthyroidism and ophthalmopathy. Whole-study results and caveats: Blood also held most thyroid clonotypes expanded beyond 0.001.

Amplified TCR beta CDR3 regions came from RNA transcripts. HTBI primers were the set used in a first-round RT-PCR of the TCR CDR3. One entry per CDR3 protein, called by TCRdb with MiXCR from the multiplex PCR reads. This table has 600,000 to 700,000 distinct CDR3 sequences, about 14% appearing once. Exclusion of a patient resulted from uncontrolled infection, other autoimmune disease, pregnancy or lactation. There are many counts of this clonotype. Its antigen is currently unknown. CDR1 is PRHDT, CDR2 FYEKMQ, per germline (reference sequence). The length of the CDR3 is 14 residues. V lost 4 bases and J 1 base, leaving 10 bases between the germline ends.

The V call is TRBV13, the J call TRBJ2-5; possibly TRBD1 for D (6 bases). This TCR was sampled from a woman between 40 and 55 years old with Graves' ophthalmopathy. The sequenced material came from blood. The CDR3 protein is CASSWTDTQETQYF. CDR3 DNA: TGTGCCAGCAGCTGGACAGACACCCAAGAGACCCAGTACTTC.